These T cell receptor beta chains were read from a single sample in a study of blood T cell repertoires in COVID-19. Profiling relied on immunoSEQ multiplex PCR, and the TCRdb table lists in-frame clones only, not all of them. This table has 70,000 or so clones, 90% appearing once. The sequenced sample was peripheral blood. These receptors originate from a human donor in a cohort sampled during active COVID-19. Each CDR3 is given with its conserved first and last residue. A D gene is named only where the DNA matches it firmly.

J gene: TRBJ2-2
D gene: -
CDR3 length: 16
V gene: TRBV10-2
CDR3 protein: CASSDRGRGITGELFF

J gene: TRBJ2-7
D gene: TRBD1
CDR3 length: 15
V gene: TRBV19
CDR3 protein: CASSPSRDRDYEQYF

J gene: TRBJ2-7
D gene: -
CDR3 length: 15
V gene: TRBV19
CDR3 protein: CASSIAIYGTNEQYF

J gene: TRBJ1-4
D gene: -
CDR3 length: 14
V gene: TRBV20-1
CDR3 protein: CSASGLGENEKLFF

J gene: TRBJ2-3
D gene: TRBD1
CDR3 length: 15
V gene: TRBV24-1
CDR3 protein: CATSDLTQGVDTQYF

J gene: TRBJ2-7
D gene: -
CDR3 length: 17
V gene: TRBV5-4
CDR3 protein: CASSPHGARNGGYEQYF

J gene: TRBJ2-5
D gene: TRBD2
CDR3 length: 15
V gene: TRBV4-1
CDR3 protein: CASSQVAGGMETQYF

J gene: TRBJ2-7
D gene: TRBD2
CDR3 length: 16
V gene: TRBV6-2/TRBV6-3
CDR3 protein: CASSLIAGLGSYEQYF

J gene: TRBJ1-1
D gene: TRBD1
CDR3 length: 15
V gene: TRBV7-2
CDR3 protein: CASSSNRGHSTEAFF

J gene: TRBJ2-7
D gene: TRBD1
CDR3 length: 16
V gene: TRBV5-1
CDR3 protein: CASSLAGDSRTYEQYF

J gene: TRBJ1-4
D gene: TRBD1
CDR3 length: 15
V gene: TRBV4-3
CDR3 protein: CASSQGTGEGEKLFF

J gene: TRBJ2-2
D gene: TRBD1
CDR3 length: 16
V gene: TRBV7-9
CDR3 protein: CASSPGQGRNTGELFF

J gene: TRBJ2-1
D gene: TRBD1
CDR3 length: 15
V gene: TRBV29-1
CDR3 protein: CSVEKGQGVPNEQFF

J gene: TRBJ2-5
D gene: TRBD1
CDR3 length: 14
V gene: TRBV12-5
CDR3 protein: CASGPDRGSGTQYF

J gene: TRBJ2-3
D gene: TRBD1
CDR3 length: 20
V gene: TRBV5-5
CDR3 protein: CASSLDLGTGYRSSTDTQYF

J gene: TRBJ2-7
D gene: TRBD2
CDR3 length: 14
V gene: TRBV5-4
CDR3 protein: CASSNSGRDYEQYF

J gene: TRBJ1-1
D gene: -
CDR3 length: 17
V gene: TRBV13
CDR3 protein: CASSHTRRQAIDTEAFF

J gene: TRBJ2-7
D gene: -
CDR3 length: 16
V gene: TRBV6-1
CDR3 protein: CASSEAPQGGVYEQYF

J gene: TRBJ2-1
D gene: TRBD2
CDR3 length: 17
V gene: TRBV9
CDR3 protein: CASSPRGLAGPPSEQFF

J gene: TRBJ2-3
D gene: TRBD2
CDR3 length: 19
V gene: TRBV5-1
CDR3 protein: CASSRTGLAASGGADTQYF

J gene: TRBJ2-1
D gene: TRBD2
CDR3 length: 14
V gene: TRBV3-1/TRBV3-2
CDR3 protein: CASQAGEIGNEQFF

J gene: TRBJ1-5
D gene: -
CDR3 length: 16
V gene: TRBV24-1
CDR3 protein: CATSGDRGYSNQPQHF

J gene: TRBJ2-5
D gene: -
CDR3 length: 14
V gene: TRBV25-1
CDR3 protein: CASSESGSRETQYF

J gene: TRBJ2-3
D gene: TRBD1
CDR3 length: 12
V gene: TRBV18
CDR3 protein: CASSPGQDTQYF

J gene: TRBJ2-5
D gene: -
CDR3 length: 15
V gene: TRBV5-1
CDR3 protein: CASSPSSSGGETQYF

J gene: TRBJ1-2
D gene: -
CDR3 length: 15
V gene: TRBV10-3
CDR3 protein: CAISGGGGQNYGYTF

J gene: TRBJ2-2
D gene: -
CDR3 length: 16
V gene: TRBV19
CDR3 protein: CASSIRRGQGNGELFF

J gene: TRBJ2-1
D gene: -
CDR3 length: 13
V gene: TRBV7-9
CDR3 protein: CASSLTSNNEQFF

J gene: TRBJ2-7
D gene: TRBD2
CDR3 length: 14
V gene: TRBV3-1/TRBV3-2
CDR3 protein: CASIWSGRAYEQYF

J gene: TRBJ2-2
D gene: TRBD2
CDR3 length: 17
V gene: TRBV27
CDR3 protein: CASSTRTSGRTTGELFF

J gene: TRBJ2-1
D gene: -
CDR3 length: 18
V gene: TRBV7-2
CDR3 protein: CASSLVGPASRSYNEQFF